The clone carrying this T cell receptor (beta chain) was seen many times. Antigen specificity is unknown. These data come from a study of T cells after posttransplantation cyclophosphamide. Here immunoSEQ multiplex PCR was the method, and the copy in TCRdb shows in-frame clones only, minus some. The repertoire consists of 36,000 or so clones, none detected only once. CDR1 is SGHDT and CDR2 is YYEEEE in the germline V gene. This CDR3 is 18 amino acids long. V lost 4 bases, J lost 0 bases, and 10 bases stayed unmatched. Study-level points and caveats: TRB overlap between skin or GI tissue T cells and blood was limited. Recipient CMV seropositivity and CMV reactivation strongly tracked TRB clonality. Later blood repertoires were often dominated by clones from the donor CD8+ memory compartment.

Peripheral blood was collected from the related graft donor on the marrow donation day. The sample was PBMCs. The clonotype originates from a girl aged 10 to 17 in good health, CMV-negative, and a related stem cell transplant donor. The V and J genes are TRBV5-6 and TRBJ2-6; the match to TRBD1 covers 7 bases. Here the CDR3 DNA reads TGTGCCAGCAGCCAAGGACAGGCGATATTCTCTGGGGCCAACGTCCTGACTTTC. It translates to CASSQGQAIFSGANVLTF.